One and the same sample provided the 28 T cell receptor beta chains below, sequenced in a study of T cell responses to AZD1222 COVID-19 vaccine. The assay was immunoSEQ multiplex PCR, and TCRdb's table has in-frame clones only and misses some. The data show around 140,000 clones, around 89% seen once. The sequencing here drew on peripheral blood, taken on day 0 of AZD1222 vaccination. The receptors stem from an adult in good health.

This clone was detected only once. The rearrangement links TRBV5-4 to TRBJ2-3, with TRBD2 identical over 9 bases. V dropped 3 bases and J dropped 3; count of bases not matched to a gene: 11. CDR1 is SGHNT, CDR2 YYREEE, per germline (reference sequence). The CDR3 has 17 amino acids. CDR3 DNA sequence: TGTGCCAGCAGCTCATCGATAGCGGGAGAGGTTACAGATACGCAGTATTTT. Translating gives CASSSSIAGEVTDTQYF.

This sequence joins TRBV6-5 and TRBJ1-2; D is unresolved. The germline CDR1 and CDR2 sequences are MNHEY and SVGAGI. V was clipped by 6 bases and J by 2 bases, with 4 bases between them. The CDR3 covers 11 residues. The CDR3 protein is CASRDNYGYTF. In DNA form, the CDR3 reads TGTGCCAGCAGGGACAACTATGGCTACACCTTC.

The gene calls are TRBV28 and TRBJ1-2; 9 bases match TRBD1. Germline CDR1 and CDR2: MDHEN and SYDVKM. The V segment lost 2 bases and the J segment 8 bases; nucleotides outside the gene matches: 12. The CDR3 has 16 residues. Here the CDR3 DNA reads TGTGCCAGCAGTTTAACCCTCGAGGGGACAGGGCTGGGCTACACCTTC. Protein product: CASSLTLEGTGLGYTF.

The V and J genes are TRBV28 and TRBJ1-2, with 12 bases fitting TRBD1. Germline values: CDR1 MDHEN, CDR2 SYDVKM. The J segment lost 4 bases and the V segment lost 2 bases, leaving 5 bases of the junction unmatched. The CDR3 extends over 16 amino acids. The CDR3 nucleotides read TGTGCCAGCAGTTTAGGGGGACAGGGGGCAACCTATGGCTACACCTTC. This gives the protein CASSLGGQGATYGYTF.

V gene TRBV3-1 (or the pseudogene TRBV3-2) combines with J gene TRBJ1-2, with D uncertain. The CDR3 is 15 amino acids. The V end lost 5 bases, the J end lost 0 bases, and 13 bases lay between the germline ends. Germline V gives CDR1 LGHDT, CDR2 YNNKEL (reference sequence). The CDR3 sequence is CASSGRTGANYGYTF. For the CDR3, the DNA is TGTGCCAGCAGCGGCCGGACGGGCGCTAACTATGGCTACACCTTC.

The rearrangement joins TRBV18 to TRBJ1-5, with D perhaps matching TRBD1 (5 bases). This CDR3 spans 16 amino acids. V dropped 2 bases and J dropped 4 bases, with 15 bases sitting between them. Germline-derived CDR1 and CDR2 are KGHSH and LQKENI. The CDR3 spells CASSPTGPGTNQPQHF. CDR3 bases: TGTGCCAGCTCACCAACAGGCCCAGGGACGAATCAGCCCCAGCATTTT.

The rearrangement links TRBV2 to TRBJ1-2; tentatively, D is TRBD1 (5 bases). The CDR3 contains 14 residues. Deletions cut 1 base from V and 6 bases from J, with 12 bases between. Germline V gene sequence: CDR1 SNHLY, CDR2 FYNNEI. The CDR3 DNA reads TGTGCCAGCAGTGAAGAGGGGTTAAGGGATGGCTACACCTTC. This gives the protein CASSEEGLRDGYTF.

This clone has a handful of counts. CDR3 bases: TGTGCCAGCAGTTTAGGGTCCCCCGGGACAGCAATCTACGAGCAGTACTTC. It yields the protein CASSLGSPGTAIYEQYF. The rearrangement joins TRBV27 to TRBJ2-7; 7 bases are shared with TRBD1. The germline gives CDR1 MNHEY, CDR2 SMNVEV (reference sequence). This CDR3 is built from 17 residues. J gave up 3 bases and V 2 bases, and 13 bases lay outside the gene matches.

This chain links TRBV6-1 with TRBJ1-1; no firm D call. Germline-derived CDR1 and CDR2 are MNHNS and SASEGT. Between the trimmed V and J ends, which lost 1 base and 0 bases, there was a span of 6 bases. The CDR3 length is 14 residues. This chain's CDR3 is CASSEGLMNTEAFF. The CDR3 DNA follows: TGTGCCAGCAGTGAAGGGCTCATGAACACTGAAGCTTTCTTT.

V and J are TRBV5-4 and TRBJ1-2, with 9 bases aligning to TRBD1. V trimming: 3 bases; J trimming: 7 bases; junction bases outside the gene matches: 16. Germline V gene data show CDR1 as SGHNT and CDR2 as YYREEE (reference sequence). The CDR3 contains 17 residues. The CDR3 DNA follows: TGTGCCAGCAGCTCCCGGGGCGGGGGCGGGACAGGGCTTGGCTACACCTTC. Protein sequence: CASSSRGGGGTGLGYTF.

This chain links TRBV24-1 with TRBJ2-3; no reliable D call. The germline CDR1 and CDR2 sequences are KGHDR and SFDVKD. CDR3 length equals 13 residues. V dropped 2 bases and J dropped 2 bases, with 4 bases sitting between them. This chain's CDR3 is CATSDSFTDTQYF. The CDR3 region has the DNA TGTGCCACCAGTGATTCCTTCACAGATACGCAGTATTTT.

The V and J genes are TRBV28 and TRBJ1-1; no definite D call. Germline lookup yields CDR1 MDHEN and CDR2 SYDVKM. Trimming cost V 7 bases and J 0 bases, with 9 bases left between them. This CDR3 spans 13 amino acids. The CDR3 protein is CASTIGMNTEAFF. CDR3 bases: TGTGCCAGCACGATAGGCATGAACACTGAAGCTTTCTTT.

V and J are TRBV20-1 and TRBJ1-5; D remains ambiguous. V dropped 3 bases and J dropped 6 bases, with 15 bases sitting between them. From germline, CDR1 is DFQATT and CDR2 SNEGSKA (reference sequence). The CDR3 covers 14 residues. CDR3 loop: CSASSDQGLQPQHF. In nucleotides, the CDR3 is TGCAGTGCTAGTAGCGACCAAGGGCTTCAGCCCCAGCATTTT.

The CDR3 DNA sequence: TGTGCCAGCGGGTCCCTGGGCAGGGGCATGTCAGGCGAGCAGTACTTC. The encoded protein is CASGSLGRGMSGEQYF. The rearrangement links TRBV27 to TRBJ2-7; D may be TRBD1 (6 bases). Between the trimmed V and J ends, which lost 8 bases and 6 bases, there was a span of 26 bases. Germline lookup yields CDR1 MNHEY and CDR2 SMNVEV (reference sequence). The CDR3 contains 16 residues.

This chain joins TRBV9 and TRBJ2-7, with D possibly TRBD1 on 6 matching bases. Germline V gene sequence: CDR1 SGDLS, CDR2 YYNGEE. Trimming pared 0 bases from V and 1 base from J, leaving 11 bases between. There are 15 residues in the CDR3. Here the CDR3 DNA reads TGTGCCAGCAGCGTAGAGGCAGGGGATTCCTACGAGCAGTACTTC. Protein sequence: CASSVEAGDSYEQYF.

The V call is TRBV5-5, the J call TRBJ2-1; D possibly corresponds to TRBD1 (6 bases). Germline CDR1 reads SGHKS; CDR2 reads YYEKEE (reference sequence). The CDR3 consists of 15 residues. Trimming cost V 4 bases and J 0 bases, with 11 bases left between them. The CDR3 DNA reads as TGTGCCAGCAGCACCCCGGACAGCTCCTACAATGAGCAGTTCTTC. It encodes CASSTPDSSYNEQFF.

The chain combines TRBV5-1 with TRBJ2-7, with unresolved D. V was trimmed by 2 bases and J by 6 bases, leaving 9 bases between them. Per germline, CDR1 SGHRS and CDR2 YFSETQ. The CDR3 sequence is 12 residues long. The CDR3 DNA reads as TGCGCCAGCAGCTTTGTAGTGGGCGAGCAGTACTTC. Translated, it gives CASSFVVGEQYF.

Here the CDR3 reads CASSATGSGNTIYF. The DNA for the CDR3 is TGTGCCAGCAGCGCGACGGGCTCTGGAAACACCATATATTTT. The V gene is TRBV6-5, the J gene TRBJ1-3, with D unclear. This CDR3 region has 14 residues. Trimming took off 6 bases at V and 0 bases at J, with 9 bases between the two ends. In germline, CDR1 is MNHEY, CDR2 SVGAGI.

DNA of the CDR3: TGTGCCAGCAGTTACGGAAGGGGTGGGGGTGAAGCTTTCTTT. Translated, it gives CASSYGRGGGEAFF. The chain uses TRBV6-5 and TRBJ1-1; possibly TRBD1 for D (5 bases). CDR3 length: 14 amino acids. V lost 2 bases to trimming and J lost 7 bases, with 14 bases between them. The V gene's germline CDR1 is MNHEY and CDR2 SVGAGI.

The V call is TRBV6-1, the J call TRBJ1-6, with TRBD1 matching 9 bases. V shed 3 bases and J 7 bases; nucleotides not matched to a gene: 4. CDR1 is MNHNS and CDR2 is SASEGT in the germline V gene. The length of the CDR3 is 15 residues. CDR3 sequence: CASSETGGRNSPLHF. CDR3 coding DNA: TGTGCCAGCAGTGAGACAGGGGGTAGGAATTCACCCCTCCACTTT.

The chain employs TRBV2 and TRBJ2-3; the match to TRBD1 covers 8 bases. Looked up from germline, CDR1 is SNHLY and CDR2 is FYNNEI. The CDR3 length is 14 residues. The J segment lost 3 bases and the V segment lost 6 bases, leaving 5 bases of the junction unmatched. CDR3 DNA: TGTGCCAGCAGACCAGGGGGCTTTACAGATACGCAGTATTTT. Its protein is CASRPGGFTDTQYF.

V gene TRBV25-1 combines with J gene TRBJ2-1; D gene ambiguous. The V end lost 8 bases, the J end lost 3 bases, and 8 bases lay between the germline ends. The CDR3 covers 12 residues. Germline V gives CDR1 MGHDK, CDR2 SYGVNS. The CDR3 reads CASSIHYNEQFF. CDR3 DNA: TGTGCCAGCTCTATTCACTACAATGAGCAGTTCTTC.

The V and J genes are TRBV10-3 and TRBJ2-7; D gene unclear. V was pared by 4 bases and J by 2 bases, with 18 bases between. The CDR3 contains 16 residues. Germline V gives CDR1 ENHRY, CDR2 SYGVKD. The CDR3 here is CAISATHADGAYEQYF. The CDR3 region has the DNA TGTGCCATCAGTGCGACCCACGCTGATGGAGCCTACGAGCAGTACTTC.

The chain has TRBV19 and TRBJ1-4, with D possibly matching TRBD1 (6 bases). The ends were cut back, 8 bases at V and 6 bases at J, with 16 bases in the middle. The CDR3 extends over 14 amino acids. CDR1 LNHDA and CDR2 SQIVND come from the germline V gene (reference sequence). CDR3: CASSRQGWDEKLFF. CDR3 sequence (DNA): TGTGCCAGTTCTCGCCAGGGGTGGGATGAAAAACTGTTTTTT.

This clone was seen once. The chain combines TRBV30 with TRBJ2-1, with 7 bases fitting TRBD2. Per germline, CDR1 GTSNPN and CDR2 SVGIG (reference sequence). V was clipped by 1 base and J by 5 bases; unmatched bases: 5. This CDR3 comprises 14 residues. The CDR3 reads CAWSEPGRHNEQFF. The CDR3 DNA reads TGTGCCTGGAGTGAACCCGGGAGGCACAATGAGCAGTTCTTC.

DNA for the CDR3: TGTGCCAGTAGTTTAGGGACCGGGGAGCTGTTTTTT. It specifies CASSLGTGELFF. The chain carries TRBV19 and TRBJ2-2; D is ambiguous. The CDR3 runs 12 residues. Trimming cost V 5 bases and J 5 bases, with 6 bases left between them. Per germline, CDR1 LNHDA and CDR2 SQIVND (reference sequence).

The CDR3 reads CASSVAGPSSYNSPLHF. As DNA, the CDR3 is TGTGCCAGCAGCGTAGCAGGGCCAAGCTCCTATAATTCACCCCTCCACTTT. The rearrangement joins TRBV9 to TRBJ1-6; a possible D gene is TRBD1 (5 bases). The germline V and J ends were trimmed by 0 bases and 0 bases, with 10 bases remaining between them. The CDR3 loop spans 17 amino acids. CDR1 is SGDLS and CDR2 is YYNGEE in the germline V gene.

The CDR3 coding sequence is TGCAGCGCAATGACAGGTGGGGACTATGGCTACACCTTC. This codes for CSAMTGGDYGYTF. The J gene is TRBJ1-2, the V gene TRBV29-1, with D possibly being TRBD1 (6 bases). Per the germline V gene, CDR1 is SQVTM and CDR2 is ANQGSEA. V lost 7 bases to trimming and J lost 3 bases, with 15 bases between them. The CDR3 length is 13 residues.